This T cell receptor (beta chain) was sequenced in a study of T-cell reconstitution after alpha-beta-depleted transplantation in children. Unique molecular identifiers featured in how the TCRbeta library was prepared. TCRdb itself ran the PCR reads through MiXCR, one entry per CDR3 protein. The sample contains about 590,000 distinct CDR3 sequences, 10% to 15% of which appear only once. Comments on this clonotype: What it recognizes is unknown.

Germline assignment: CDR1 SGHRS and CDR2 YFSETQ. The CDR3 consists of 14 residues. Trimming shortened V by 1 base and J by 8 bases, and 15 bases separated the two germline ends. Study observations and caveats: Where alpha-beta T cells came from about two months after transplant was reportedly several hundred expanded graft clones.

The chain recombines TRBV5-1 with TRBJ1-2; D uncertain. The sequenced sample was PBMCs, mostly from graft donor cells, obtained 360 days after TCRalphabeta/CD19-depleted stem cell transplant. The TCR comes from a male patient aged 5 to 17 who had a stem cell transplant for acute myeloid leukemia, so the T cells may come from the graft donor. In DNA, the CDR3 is TGCGCCAGCAGCTTGATTTCGACGGCCCCGGGCTACACCTTC. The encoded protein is CASSLISTAPGYTF.